This T cell receptor (beta chain) stems from a study of regulatory T cells in long-lasting Graves disease. Study observations and caveats: The study found lower TCR diversity in persistent Graves' patients than in newly diagnosed ones.

Time point: newly diagnosed GD, antithyroid drugs for less than 3 months. PBMC RNA was the source of the TCR library. Graves' disease diagnoses used American Thyroid Association guidelines. This clonotype has at least ten counts. Its target is not known. With iRepertoire HTBI primers and Arm-PCR of CDR3 regions, TCR beta libraries were built. TCRdb reprocessed the multiplex PCR reads with MiXCR, giving one entry per CDR3 protein. In the table there are a few hundred thousand distinct CDR3 sequences, 12% to 15% of which are singletons. V was trimmed by 6 bases and J by 6 bases, leaving 9 bases between them. Germline-derived CDR1 and CDR2 are SGHRS and YFSETQ. This CDR3 contains 12 residues. These same records also appear under a second study, on T cells in Graves' hyperthyroidism and ophthalmopathy. That report notes: It was a median about 7.1 months before onset that the model predicted ophthalmopathy.

This receptor was obtained from a woman aged 50 to 65 with Graves disease. The V and J genes are TRBV5-1 and TRBJ2-2, with unresolved D. Specimen: peripheral blood mononuclear cells (PBMCs), collected at new diagnosis, from a patient treated with antithyroid drugs. The DNA for the CDR3 is TGCGCCAGCATATCTCATCCCGGGGAGCTGTTTTTT. It encodes CASISHPGELFF.